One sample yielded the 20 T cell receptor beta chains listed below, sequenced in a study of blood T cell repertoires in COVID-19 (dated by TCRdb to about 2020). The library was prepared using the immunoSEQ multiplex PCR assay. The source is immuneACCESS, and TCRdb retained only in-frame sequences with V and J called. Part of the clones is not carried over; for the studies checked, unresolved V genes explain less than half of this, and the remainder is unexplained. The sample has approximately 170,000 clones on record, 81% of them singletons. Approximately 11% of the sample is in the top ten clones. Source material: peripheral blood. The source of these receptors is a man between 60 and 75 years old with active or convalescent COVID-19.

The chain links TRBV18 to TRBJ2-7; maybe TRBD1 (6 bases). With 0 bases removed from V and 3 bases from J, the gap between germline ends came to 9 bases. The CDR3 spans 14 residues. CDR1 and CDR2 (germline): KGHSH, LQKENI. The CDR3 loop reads CASSPPGQNYEQYF. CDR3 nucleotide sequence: TGTGCCAGCTCACCACCTGGACAGAACTACGAGCAGTACTTC.

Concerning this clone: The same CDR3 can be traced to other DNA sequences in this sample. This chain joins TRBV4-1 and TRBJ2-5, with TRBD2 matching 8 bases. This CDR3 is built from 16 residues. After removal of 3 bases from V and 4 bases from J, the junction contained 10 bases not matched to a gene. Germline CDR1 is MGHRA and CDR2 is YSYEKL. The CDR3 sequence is CASSQDGTSGGETQYF. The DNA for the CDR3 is TGCGCCAGCAGCCAGGACGGGACTAGTGGCGGAGAGACCCAGTACTTC.

CDR3 protein: CSASRLAGGRYQETQYF. In DNA, the CDR3 is TGCAGTGCTAGTCGACTAGCGGGAGGGAGGTACCAAGAGACCCAGTACTTC. The chain couples TRBV20-1 to TRBJ2-5; 14 bases are a match to TRBD2. Germline values: CDR1 DFQATT, CDR2 SNEGSKA (reference sequence). Trimming cost V 3 bases and J 0 bases; bases outside gene matches: 6. This CDR3 spans 17 amino acids.

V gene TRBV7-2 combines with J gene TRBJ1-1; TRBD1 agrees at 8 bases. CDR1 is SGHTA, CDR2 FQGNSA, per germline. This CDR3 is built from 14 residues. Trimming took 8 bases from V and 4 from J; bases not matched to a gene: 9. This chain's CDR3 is CASWLDRGGTEAFF. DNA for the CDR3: TGTGCCAGCTGGTTAGACAGGGGTGGCACTGAAGCTTTCTTT.

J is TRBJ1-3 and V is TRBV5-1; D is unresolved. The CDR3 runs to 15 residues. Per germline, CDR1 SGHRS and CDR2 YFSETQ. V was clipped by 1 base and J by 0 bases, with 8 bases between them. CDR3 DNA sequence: TGCGCCAGCAGCTTGTTAGGGAGCTCTGGAAACACCATATATTTT. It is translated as CASSLLGSSGNTIYF. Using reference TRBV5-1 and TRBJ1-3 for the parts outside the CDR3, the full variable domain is KAGVTQTPRYLIKTRGQQVTLSCSPISGHRSVSWYQQTPGQGLQFLFEYFSETQRNKGNFPGRFSGRQFSNSRSEMNVSTLELGDSALYLCASSLLGSSGNTIYFGEGSWLTVV.

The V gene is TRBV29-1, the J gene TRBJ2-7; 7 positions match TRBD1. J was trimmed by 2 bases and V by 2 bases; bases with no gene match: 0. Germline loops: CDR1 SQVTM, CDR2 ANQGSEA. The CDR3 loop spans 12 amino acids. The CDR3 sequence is CSVEQGAYEQYF. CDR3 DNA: TGCAGCGTTGAACAGGGGGCCTACGAGCAGTACTTC.

The CDR3 nucleotides are TGTGCCAGCTCACCAACTAGCGGGAGTGGTGCAGATACGCAGTATTTT. Its translation is CASSPTSGSGADTQYF. The V and J genes are TRBV18 and TRBJ2-3; 11 bases line up with TRBD2. The CDR3 spans 16 residues. Germline loops: CDR1 KGHSH, CDR2 LQKENI. The V segment lost 2 bases and the J segment 4 bases; nucleotides outside the gene matches: 5.

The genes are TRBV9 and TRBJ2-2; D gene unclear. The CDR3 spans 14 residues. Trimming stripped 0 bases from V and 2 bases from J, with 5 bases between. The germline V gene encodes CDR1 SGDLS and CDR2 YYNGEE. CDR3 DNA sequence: TGTGCCAGCAGCGTAGATCCAAACACCGGGGAGCTGTTTTTT. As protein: CASSVDPNTGELFF. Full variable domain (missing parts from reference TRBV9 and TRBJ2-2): DSGVTQTPKHLITATGQRVTLRCSPRSGDLSVYWYQQSLDQGLQFLIQYYNGEERAKGNILERFSAQQFPDLHSELNLSSLELGDSALYFCASSVDPNTGELFFGEGSRLTVL.

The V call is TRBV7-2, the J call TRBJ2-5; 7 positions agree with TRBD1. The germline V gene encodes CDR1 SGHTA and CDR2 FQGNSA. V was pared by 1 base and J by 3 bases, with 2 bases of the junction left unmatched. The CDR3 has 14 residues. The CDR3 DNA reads TGTGCCAGCAGCTTAGGGGACAGAAAAGAGACCCAGTACTTC. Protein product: CASSLGDRKETQYF. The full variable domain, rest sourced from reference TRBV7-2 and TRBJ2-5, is GAGVSQSPSNKVTEKGKDVELRCDPISGHTALYWYRQSLGQGLEFLIYFQGNSAPDKSGLPSDRFSAERTGGSVSTLTIQRTQQEDSAVYLCASSLGDRKETQYFGPGTRLLVL.

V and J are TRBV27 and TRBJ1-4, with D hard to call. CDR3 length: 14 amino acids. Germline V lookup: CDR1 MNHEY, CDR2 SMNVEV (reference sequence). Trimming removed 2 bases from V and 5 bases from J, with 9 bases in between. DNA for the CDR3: TGTGCCAGCAGTTTAGAACCGGGGAATGAAAAACTGTTTTTT. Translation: CASSLEPGNEKLFF.

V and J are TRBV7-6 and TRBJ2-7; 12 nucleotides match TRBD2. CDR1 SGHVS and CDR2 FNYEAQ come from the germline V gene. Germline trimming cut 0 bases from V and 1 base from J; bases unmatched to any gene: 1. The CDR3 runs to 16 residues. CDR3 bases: TGTGCCAGCAGCTTAGCAGGGACTAGCGGGTCCTACGAGCAGTACTTC. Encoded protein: CASSLAGTSGSYEQYF.

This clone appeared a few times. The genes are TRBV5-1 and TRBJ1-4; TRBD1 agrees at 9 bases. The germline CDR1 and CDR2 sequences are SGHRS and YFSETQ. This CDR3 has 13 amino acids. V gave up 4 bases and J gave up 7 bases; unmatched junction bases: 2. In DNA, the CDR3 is TGCGCCAGCAGCAGGGACAGGGTTGAAAAACTGTTTTTT. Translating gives CASSRDRVEKLFF.

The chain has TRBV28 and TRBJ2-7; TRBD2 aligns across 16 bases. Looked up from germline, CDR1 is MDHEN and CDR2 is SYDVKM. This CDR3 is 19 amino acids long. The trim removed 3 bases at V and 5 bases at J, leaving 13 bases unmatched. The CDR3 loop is CASSLRGRGLAGGVDEQYF. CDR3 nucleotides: TGTGCCAGCAGTTTGAGGGGTCGGGGACTAGCGGGAGGGGTGGACGAGCAGTACTTC.

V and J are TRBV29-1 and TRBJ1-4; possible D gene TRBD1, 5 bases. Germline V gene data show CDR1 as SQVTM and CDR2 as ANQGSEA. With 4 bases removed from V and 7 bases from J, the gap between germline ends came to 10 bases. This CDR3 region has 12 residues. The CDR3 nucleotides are TGCAGCGTTGTCCAGGGAGGTGAAAAACTGTTTTTT. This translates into CSVVQGGEKLFF. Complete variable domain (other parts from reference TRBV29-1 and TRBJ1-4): SAVISQKPSRDICQRGTSLTIQCQVDSQVTMMFWYRQQPGQSLTLIATANQGSEATYESGFVIDKFPISRPNLTFSTLTVSNMSPEDSSIYLCSVVQGGEKLFFGSGTQLSVL.

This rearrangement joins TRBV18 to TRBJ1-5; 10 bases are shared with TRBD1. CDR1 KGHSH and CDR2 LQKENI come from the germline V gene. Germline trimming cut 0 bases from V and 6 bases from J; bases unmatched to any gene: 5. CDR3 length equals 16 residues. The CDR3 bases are TGTGCCAGCTCACCACCGGGGACAGGGGCGGCTCAGCCCCAGCATTTT. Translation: CASSPPGTGAAQPQHF.

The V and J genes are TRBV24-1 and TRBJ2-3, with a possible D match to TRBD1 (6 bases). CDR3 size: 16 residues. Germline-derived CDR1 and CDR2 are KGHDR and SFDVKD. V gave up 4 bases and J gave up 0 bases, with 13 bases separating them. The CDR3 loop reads CATSDPRQGSTDTQYF. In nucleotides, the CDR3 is TGTGCCACCAGTGACCCCAGGCAGGGGAGCACAGATACGCAGTATTTT.

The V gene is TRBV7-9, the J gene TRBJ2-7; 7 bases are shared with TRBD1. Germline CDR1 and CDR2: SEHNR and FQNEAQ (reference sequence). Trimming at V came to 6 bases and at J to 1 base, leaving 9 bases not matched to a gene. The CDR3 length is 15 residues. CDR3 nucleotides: TGTGCCAGCAGTAGGGACAGAGGAGCTTCCTACGAGCAGTACTTC. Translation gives CASSRDRGASYEQYF.

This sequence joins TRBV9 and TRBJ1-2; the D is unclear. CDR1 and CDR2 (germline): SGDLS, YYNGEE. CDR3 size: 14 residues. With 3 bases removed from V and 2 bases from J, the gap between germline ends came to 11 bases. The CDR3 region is CASSATRGNYGYTF. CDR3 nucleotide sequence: TGTGCCAGCAGCGCTACTCGGGGAAACTATGGCTACACCTTC.

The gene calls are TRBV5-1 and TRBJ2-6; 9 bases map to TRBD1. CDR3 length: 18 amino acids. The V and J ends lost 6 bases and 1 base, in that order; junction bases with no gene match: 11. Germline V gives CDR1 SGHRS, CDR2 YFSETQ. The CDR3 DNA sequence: TGCGCCAGCACCCTTGGGGGGACAGGGTGGTCTGGGGCCAACGTCCTGACTTTC. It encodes CASTLGGTGWSGANVLTF.

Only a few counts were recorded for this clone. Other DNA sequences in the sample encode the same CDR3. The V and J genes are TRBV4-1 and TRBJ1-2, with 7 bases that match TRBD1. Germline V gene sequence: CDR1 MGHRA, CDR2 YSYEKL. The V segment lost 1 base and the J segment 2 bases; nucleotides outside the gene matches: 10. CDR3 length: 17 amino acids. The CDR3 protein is CASSQGLQGSGNYGYTF. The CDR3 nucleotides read TGCGCCAGCAGCCAAGGTTTACAGGGGTCCGGGAACTATGGCTACACCTTC.